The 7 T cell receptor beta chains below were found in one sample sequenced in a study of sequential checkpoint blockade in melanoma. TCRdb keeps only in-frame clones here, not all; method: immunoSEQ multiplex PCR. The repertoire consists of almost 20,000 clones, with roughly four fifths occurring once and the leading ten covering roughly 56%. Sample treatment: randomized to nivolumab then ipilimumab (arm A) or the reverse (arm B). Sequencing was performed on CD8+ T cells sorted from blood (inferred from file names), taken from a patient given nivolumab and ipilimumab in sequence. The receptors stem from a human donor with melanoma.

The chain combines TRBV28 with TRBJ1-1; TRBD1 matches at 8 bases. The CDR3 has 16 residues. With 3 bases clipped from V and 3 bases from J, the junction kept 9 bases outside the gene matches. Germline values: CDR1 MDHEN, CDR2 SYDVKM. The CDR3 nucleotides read TGTGCCAGCAGTTTGTCCCAGGGGGCTGTGTACACTGAAGCTTTCTTT. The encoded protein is CASSLSQGAVYTEAFF.

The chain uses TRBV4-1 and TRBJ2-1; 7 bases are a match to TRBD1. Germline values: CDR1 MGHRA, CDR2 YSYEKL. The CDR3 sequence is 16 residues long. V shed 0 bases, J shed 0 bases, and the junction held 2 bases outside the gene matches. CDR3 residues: CASSQDNRGSYNEQFF. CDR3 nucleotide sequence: TGCGCCAGCAGCCAAGACAACAGGGGCTCCTACAATGAGCAGTTCTTC.

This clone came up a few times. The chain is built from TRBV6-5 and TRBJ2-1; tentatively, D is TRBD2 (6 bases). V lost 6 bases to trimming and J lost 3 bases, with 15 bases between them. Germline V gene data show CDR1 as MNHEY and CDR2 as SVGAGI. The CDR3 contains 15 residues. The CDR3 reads CASRQRGLNYNEQFF. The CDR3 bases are TGTGCCAGCAGGCAAAGGGGACTTAACTACAATGAGCAGTTCTTC.

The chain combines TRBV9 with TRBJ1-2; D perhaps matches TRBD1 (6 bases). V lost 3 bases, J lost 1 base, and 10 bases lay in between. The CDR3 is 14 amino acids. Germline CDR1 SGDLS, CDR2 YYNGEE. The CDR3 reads CASSANRVNYGYTF. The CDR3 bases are TGTGCCAGCAGCGCAAACAGGGTTAACTATGGCTACACCTTC.

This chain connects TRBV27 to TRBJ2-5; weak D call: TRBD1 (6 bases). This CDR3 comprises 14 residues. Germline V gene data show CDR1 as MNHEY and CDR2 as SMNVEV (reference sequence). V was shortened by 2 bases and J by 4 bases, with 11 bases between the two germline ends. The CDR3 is CASSLKTGSETQYF. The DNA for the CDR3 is TGTGCCAGCAGTTTAAAAACAGGGTCAGAGACCCAGTACTTC.

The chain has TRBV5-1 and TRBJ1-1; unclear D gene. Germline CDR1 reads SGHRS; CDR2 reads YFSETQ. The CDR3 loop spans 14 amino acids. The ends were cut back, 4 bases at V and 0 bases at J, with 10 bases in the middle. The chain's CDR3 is CASSPRYMNTEAFF. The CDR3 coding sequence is TGCGCCAGCAGCCCTAGGTACATGAACACTGAAGCTTTCTTT.

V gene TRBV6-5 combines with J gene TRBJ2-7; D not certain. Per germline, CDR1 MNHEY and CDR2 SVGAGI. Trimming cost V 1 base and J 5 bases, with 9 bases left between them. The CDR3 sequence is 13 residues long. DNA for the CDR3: TGTGCCAGCAGTTACTACCCCAGAAACGAGCAGTACTTC. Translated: CASSYYPRNEQYF.